Below, 10 T cell receptor beta chains from the same sample are listed, as sequenced in a study of T-cell reconstitution after alpha-beta-depleted transplantation in children. Preparation of the TCRbeta library used unique molecular identifiers. TCRdb recomputed calls from the PCR reads with MiXCR, one row per CDR3 protein. This table has 500,000 to 600,000 distinct CDR3 sequences, roughly 33% appearing once. This sample comprised PBMCs from the stem cell graft donor, obtained from the stem cell graft. These TCRs come from a human donor who donated a stem cell graft to a child with aplastic anemia.

The V gene is TRBV7-2, the J gene TRBJ1-2; no reliable D call. The CDR3 consists of 14 residues. The germline gives CDR1 SGHTA, CDR2 FQGNSA. V was trimmed by 5 bases and J by 2 bases, leaving 12 bases between them. The CDR3 sequence is CASSEVEGNYGYTF. CDR3 in DNA: TGTGCCAGCAGCGAAGTCGAGGGAAACTATGGCTACACCTTC.

This chain links TRBV30 with TRBJ2-2; D is possibly TRBD1 (5 bases). The CDR3 is made up of 12 amino acids. Germline CDR1 GTSNPN, CDR2 SVGIG (reference sequence). The ends were cut back, 2 bases at V and 6 bases at J, with 7 bases in the middle. In DNA form, the CDR3 reads TGTGCCTGGAGTCCAGGGTCCGGGGAGCTGTTTTTT. Translating gives CAWSPGSGELFF.

This chain uses TRBV6-2 or TRBV6-3 with TRBJ1-5, with D uncertain. The V end lost 7 bases, the J end lost 0 bases, and 16 bases lay between the germline ends. Germline V gene sequence: CDR1 MNHEY, CDR2 SVGEGT. CDR3 size: 16 residues. The CDR3 protein is CASTGTSSDSNQPQHF. CDR3 nucleotide sequence: TGTGCCAGCACCGGTACGAGCAGTGATAGCAATCAGCCCCAGCATTTT.

This clonotype was seen a handful of times. This chain connects TRBV7-8 to TRBJ1-2; D remains ambiguous. Germline assignment: CDR1 SGHVS and CDR2 FQNEAQ. The V end was cut by 0 bases, the J end by 0 bases, with 11 bases between. This CDR3 is 16 amino acids long. The CDR3 DNA sequence: TGTGCCAGCAGCTTAGCGGGGTCCGCGACTAACTATGGCTACACCTTC. Translating it yields CASSLAGSATNYGYTF.

This chain uses TRBV21-1 with TRBJ2-2. TRBV21-1 constitutes a pseudogene. This CDR3 contains 13 residues. The CDR3 bases are TGTGCCAGCTTCCCCGGGAACACCGGGGAGCTGTTTTTT. Encoded protein: CASFPGNTGELFF.

The rearrangement links TRBV10-3 to TRBJ2-5; D may correspond to TRBD1 or TRBD2 (5 bases each). Trimming removed 6 bases at V and 7 bases at J, with 12 bases between. This CDR3 spans 12 amino acids. Looked up from germline, CDR1 is ENHRY and CDR2 is SYGVKD. The CDR3 sequence: CAISREEGTQYF. The CDR3 DNA reads as TGTGCCATCAGCAGGGAAGAGGGGACCCAGTACTTC.

The chain uses TRBV20-1 and TRBJ2-5; D may be TRBD1 or TRBD2 (5 bases each). Trimming pared 1 base from V and 2 bases from J, leaving 20 bases between. The CDR3 has 17 amino acids. Germline V gives CDR1 DFQATT, CDR2 SNEGSKA (reference sequence). The CDR3 sequence is CSARGGGRSGVQETQYF. Here the CDR3 DNA reads TGCAGTGCTAGAGGTGGGGGACGGTCCGGGGTACAAGAGACCCAGTACTTC.

This chain connects TRBV27 to TRBJ2-5, with 8 nucleotides matching TRBD1. Looked up from germline, CDR1 is MNHEY and CDR2 is SMNVEV (reference sequence). Trimming took 6 bases from V and 1 from J; bases not matched to a gene: 10. CDR3 length: 16 amino acids. The CDR3 DNA reads TGTGCCAGCAGCACTAGGTCAGGGGGCATCCAAGAGACCCAGTACTTC. Its translation: CASSTRSGGIQETQYF.

The chain has TRBV11-2 and TRBJ2-5; D possibly corresponds to TRBD1 (7 bases). The V gene's germline CDR1 is SGHAT and CDR2 FQNNGV. The CDR3 runs to 14 residues. V gave up 0 bases and J gave up 4 bases, with 9 bases separating them. The CDR3 reads CASSLDQGGETQYF. The CDR3 region has the DNA TGTGCCAGCAGCTTAGATCAGGGGGGAGAGACCCAGTACTTC. Using reference TRBV11-2 and TRBJ2-5 for the parts outside the CDR3, the full variable domain is EAGVAQSPRYKIIEKRQSVAFWCNPISGHATLYWYQQILGQGPKLLIQFQNNGVVDDSQLPKDRFSAERLKGVDSTLKIQPAKLEDSAVYLCASSLDQGGETQYFGPGTRLLVL.

This clonotype appeared a few times. The chain has TRBV5-1 and TRBJ2-1; TRBD2 agrees at 10 bases. Germline lookup yields CDR1 SGHRS and CDR2 YFSETQ. The CDR3 totals 16 residues. V was clipped by 4 bases and J by 2 bases; unmatched bases: 6. This chain's CDR3 is CASSIGTSDTYNEQFF. The CDR3 bases are TGCGCCAGCAGCATCGGGACTAGCGATACCTACAATGAGCAGTTCTTC.